Included here is one T cell receptor (beta chain) sequence, with context. Its target is unknown. Trimming pared 4 bases from V and 4 bases from J, leaving 17 bases between. This CDR3 region has 15 residues. Germline-derived CDR1 and CDR2 are SGHTA and FQGTGA. Researchers took RNA transcripts and amplified the TCR beta CDR3 regions from them. TCR CDR3 underwent first-round RT-PCR with the HTBI primer set. TCRdb called the multiplex PCR reads again in MiXCR, with one record for every CDR3 protein. The sample shows fewer than 900,000 distinct CDR3 sequences, around 15% of them seen only once. This sample is part of a study of T cells in Graves' hyperthyroidism and ophthalmopathy. Absent ophthalmopathy progression within 18 months defined stable Graves' hyperthyroidism. Study-wide results and limits: Blood shared most expanded thyroid clonotypes above 0.001.

The gene calls are TRBV7-3 and TRBJ2-7; the D gene is possibly TRBD2 (7 bases). The sample was blood. This receptor was taken from a man aged 18 to 30 with Graves' hyperthyroidism. The chain's CDR3 is CASSSLGGGSYEQYF. The CDR3 DNA is TGTGCCAGCAGCTCCCTAGGGGGGGGAAGTTACGAGCAGTACTTC.